This TCR beta chain is from a study of T-cell memory formation after mild COVID-19. General study points: Contracting clones from day 15 to 85 had balanced CD4/CD8; later expanders favoured CD4+. Certain responding clones were present in pre-infection memory, suggesting participation of cross-reactive memory.

This clonotype has a handful of counts. The antigen is unknown. V gave up 0 bases and J gave up 2 bases, with 8 bases separating them. This CDR3 spans 15 amino acids. Per the germline V gene, CDR1 is MGHRA and CDR2 is YSYEKL. The authors produced TCR alpha and TCR beta cDNA libraries with sample barcodes and UMIs by 5'RACE using constant-segment primers. MiXCR, applied by TCRdb to the 5' RACE reads, yields one record per CDR3 protein. The sample records some 600,000 distinct CDR3 sequences, around a sixth being singletons. V is TRBV4-1 and J is TRBJ2-1; D remains unclear. Sequencing was carried out using PBMCs or a T cell subset sorted from them (not recorded which). The sequence derives from an adult woman who had mild COVID-19 (a few samples of this study predate the infection). Cell type and time point are not known. CDR3 region: CASSQDPGAYNEQFF. CDR3 in DNA: TGCGCCAGCAGCCAAGATCCCGGAGCCTACAATGAGCAGTTCTTC.